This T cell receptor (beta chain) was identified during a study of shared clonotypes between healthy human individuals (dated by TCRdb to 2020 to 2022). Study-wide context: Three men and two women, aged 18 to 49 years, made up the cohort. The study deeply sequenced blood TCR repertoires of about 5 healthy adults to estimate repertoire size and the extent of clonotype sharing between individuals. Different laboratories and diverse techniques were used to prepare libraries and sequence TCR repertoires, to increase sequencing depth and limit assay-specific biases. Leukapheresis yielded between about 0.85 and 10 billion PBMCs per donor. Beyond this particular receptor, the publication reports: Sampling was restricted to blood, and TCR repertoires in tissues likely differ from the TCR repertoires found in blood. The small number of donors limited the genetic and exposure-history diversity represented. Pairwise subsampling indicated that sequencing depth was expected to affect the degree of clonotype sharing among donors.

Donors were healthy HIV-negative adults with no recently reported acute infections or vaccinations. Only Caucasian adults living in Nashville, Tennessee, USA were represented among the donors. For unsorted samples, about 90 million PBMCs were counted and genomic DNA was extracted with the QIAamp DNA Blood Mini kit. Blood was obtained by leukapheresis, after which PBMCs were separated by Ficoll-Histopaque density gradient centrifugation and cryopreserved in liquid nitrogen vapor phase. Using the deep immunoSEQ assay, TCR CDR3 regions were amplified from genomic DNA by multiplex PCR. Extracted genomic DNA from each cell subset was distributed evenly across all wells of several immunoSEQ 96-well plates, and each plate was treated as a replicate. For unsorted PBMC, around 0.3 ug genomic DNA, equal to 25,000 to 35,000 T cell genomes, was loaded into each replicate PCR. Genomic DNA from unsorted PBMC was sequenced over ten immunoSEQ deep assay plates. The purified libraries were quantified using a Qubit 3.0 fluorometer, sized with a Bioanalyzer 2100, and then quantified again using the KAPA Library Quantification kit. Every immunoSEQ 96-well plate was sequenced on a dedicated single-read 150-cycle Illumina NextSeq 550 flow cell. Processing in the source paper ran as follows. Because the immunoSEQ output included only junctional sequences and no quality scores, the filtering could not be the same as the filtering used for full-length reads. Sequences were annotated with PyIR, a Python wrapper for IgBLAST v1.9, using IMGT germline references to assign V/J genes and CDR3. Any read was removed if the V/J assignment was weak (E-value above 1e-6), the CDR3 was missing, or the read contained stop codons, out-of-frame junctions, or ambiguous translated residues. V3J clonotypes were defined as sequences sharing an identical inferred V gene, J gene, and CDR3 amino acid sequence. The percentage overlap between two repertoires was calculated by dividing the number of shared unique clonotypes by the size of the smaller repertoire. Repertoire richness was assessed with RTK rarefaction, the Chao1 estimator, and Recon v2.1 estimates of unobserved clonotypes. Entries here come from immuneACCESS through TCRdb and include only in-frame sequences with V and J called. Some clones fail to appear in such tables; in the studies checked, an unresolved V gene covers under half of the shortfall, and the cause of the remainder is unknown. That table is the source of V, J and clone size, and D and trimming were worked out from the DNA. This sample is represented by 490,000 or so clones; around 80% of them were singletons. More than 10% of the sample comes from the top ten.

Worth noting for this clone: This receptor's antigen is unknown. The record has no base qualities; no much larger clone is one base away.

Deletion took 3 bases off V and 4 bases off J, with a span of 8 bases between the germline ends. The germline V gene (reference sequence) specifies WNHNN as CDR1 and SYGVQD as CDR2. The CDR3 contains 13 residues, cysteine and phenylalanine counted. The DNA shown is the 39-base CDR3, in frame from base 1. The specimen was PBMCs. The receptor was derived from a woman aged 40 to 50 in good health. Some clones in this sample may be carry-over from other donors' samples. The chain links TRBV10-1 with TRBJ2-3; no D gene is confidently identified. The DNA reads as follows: TGCGCCAGCAGTGACACCCCGGCAGATACGCAGTATTTT. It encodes CASSDTPADTQYF.